The clone carrying this T cell receptor (beta chain) was picked up one time. Antigen specificity is unknown. These data are taken from a study of graft-versus-host responses after intestinal transplantation. Generated by immunoSEQ multiplex PCR, the TCRdb table keeps only in-frame clones and is missing some. Of 140,000 or so clones listed, about nine tenths were seen once; the top ten hold about 0.2%. The V end lost 1 base, the J end lost 1 base, and 0 bases lay between the germline ends. CDR1 and CDR2 from the germline V gene are SGHKS and YYEKEE (reference sequence). This CDR3 spans 13 amino acids. The clonotype was recovered from a human donor who received an intestinal transplant. This chain links TRBV5-5 with TRBJ2-6, with unresolved D. Material: unstimulated CD4+ T cells sorted from spleen or lymph node cells, obtained before intestinal transplant. This chain's CDR3 is CASSLSGANVLTF. The CDR3 DNA reads as TGTGCCAGCAGCTTGTCTGGGGCCAACGTCCTGACTTTC.